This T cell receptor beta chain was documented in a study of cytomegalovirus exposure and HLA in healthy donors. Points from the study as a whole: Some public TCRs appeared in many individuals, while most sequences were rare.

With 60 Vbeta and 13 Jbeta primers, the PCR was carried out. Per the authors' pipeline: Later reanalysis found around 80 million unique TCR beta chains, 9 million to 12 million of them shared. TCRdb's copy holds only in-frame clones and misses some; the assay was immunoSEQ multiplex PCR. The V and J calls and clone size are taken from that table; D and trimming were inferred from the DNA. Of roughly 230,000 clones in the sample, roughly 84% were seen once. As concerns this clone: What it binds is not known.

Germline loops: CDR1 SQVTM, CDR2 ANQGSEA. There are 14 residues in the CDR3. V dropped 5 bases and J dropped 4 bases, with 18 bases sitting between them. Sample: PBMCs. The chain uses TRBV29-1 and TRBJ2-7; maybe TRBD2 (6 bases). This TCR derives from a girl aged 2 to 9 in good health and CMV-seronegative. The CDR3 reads CSVIRRSEGYEQYF. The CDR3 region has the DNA TGCAGCGTTATAAGGCGGTCGGAGGGTTACGAGCAGTACTTC.